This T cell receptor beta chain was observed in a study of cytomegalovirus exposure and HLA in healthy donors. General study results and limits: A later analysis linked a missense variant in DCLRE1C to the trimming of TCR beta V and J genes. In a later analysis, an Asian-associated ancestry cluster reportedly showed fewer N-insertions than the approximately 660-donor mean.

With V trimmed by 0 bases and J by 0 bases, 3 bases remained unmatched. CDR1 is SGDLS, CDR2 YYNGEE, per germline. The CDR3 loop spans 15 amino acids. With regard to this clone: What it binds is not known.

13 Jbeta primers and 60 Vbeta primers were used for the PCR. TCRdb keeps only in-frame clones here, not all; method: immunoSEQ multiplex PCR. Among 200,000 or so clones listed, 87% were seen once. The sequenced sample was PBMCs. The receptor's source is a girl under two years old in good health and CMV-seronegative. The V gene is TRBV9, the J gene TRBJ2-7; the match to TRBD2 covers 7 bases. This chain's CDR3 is CASSVGAGSSYEQYF. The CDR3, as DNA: TGTGCCAGCAGCGTAGGAGCGGGGAGCTCCTACGAGCAGTACTTC.